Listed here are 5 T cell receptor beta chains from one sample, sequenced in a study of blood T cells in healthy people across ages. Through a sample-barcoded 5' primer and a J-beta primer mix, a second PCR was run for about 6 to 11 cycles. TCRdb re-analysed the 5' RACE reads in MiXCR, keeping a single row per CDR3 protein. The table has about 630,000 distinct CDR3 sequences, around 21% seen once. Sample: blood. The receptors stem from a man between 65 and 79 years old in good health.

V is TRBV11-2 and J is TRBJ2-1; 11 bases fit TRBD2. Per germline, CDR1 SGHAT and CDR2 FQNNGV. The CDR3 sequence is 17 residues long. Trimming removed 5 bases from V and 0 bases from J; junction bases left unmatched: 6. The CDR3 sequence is CASSQTSGSSSYNEQFF. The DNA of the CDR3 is TGTGCCAGCAGCCAAACTAGCGGGAGTAGCTCCTACAATGAGCAGTTCTTC.

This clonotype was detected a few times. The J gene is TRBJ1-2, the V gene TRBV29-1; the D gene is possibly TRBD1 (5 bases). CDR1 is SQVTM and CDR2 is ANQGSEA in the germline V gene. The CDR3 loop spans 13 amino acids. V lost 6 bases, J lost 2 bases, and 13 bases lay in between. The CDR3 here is CSVLGPTNYGYTF. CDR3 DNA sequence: TGCAGCGTCCTGGGACCGACGAACTATGGCTACACCTTC.

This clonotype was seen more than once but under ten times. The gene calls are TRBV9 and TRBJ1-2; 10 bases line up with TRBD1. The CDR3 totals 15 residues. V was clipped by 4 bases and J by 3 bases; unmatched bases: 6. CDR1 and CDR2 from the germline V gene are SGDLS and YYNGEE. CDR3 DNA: TGTGCCAGCAGCATCGGACAGGGGGAGGACTATGGCTACACCTTC. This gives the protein CASSIGQGEDYGYTF.

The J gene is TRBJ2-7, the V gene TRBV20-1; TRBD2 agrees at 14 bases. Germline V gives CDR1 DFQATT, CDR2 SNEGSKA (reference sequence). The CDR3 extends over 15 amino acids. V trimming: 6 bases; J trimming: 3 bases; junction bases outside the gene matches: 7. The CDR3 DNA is TGCAGTGCAAATCCCGGACTAGCGGGAGGCTACGAGCAGTACTTC. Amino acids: CSANPGLAGGYEQYF.

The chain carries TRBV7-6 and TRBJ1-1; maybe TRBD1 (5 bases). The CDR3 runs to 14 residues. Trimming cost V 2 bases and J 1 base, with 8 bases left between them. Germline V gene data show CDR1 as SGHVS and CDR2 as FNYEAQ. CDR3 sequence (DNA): TGTGCCAGCAGCTTATTTGGGGGGAACACTGAAGCTTTCTTT. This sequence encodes CASSLFGGNTEAFF.